What follows are 27 T cell receptor beta chains derived from one specimen sequenced in a study of T cells in Graves' hyperthyroidism and ophthalmopathy. From RNA transcripts, TCR beta CDR3 regions were amplified. First-round RT-PCR targeting the TCR CDR3 was performed with the HTBI primer set. Each CDR3 protein gets one entry after TCRdb re-called the multiplex PCR reads with MiXCR. The sample holds approximately 600,000 distinct CDR3 sequences, 15% to 20% seen once. Sequenced input: blood. The source of these receptors is a woman under 40 with Graves' hyperthyroidism.

This clonotype has just a few counts. This rearrangement joins TRBV7-3 to TRBJ2-1; no definite D call. Between the trimmed V and J ends, which lost 5 bases and 9 bases, there was a span of 8 bases. The CDR3 consists of 11 residues. CDR1 is SGHTA and CDR2 is FQGTGA in the germline V gene. The CDR3: CASSLRSEQFF. The CDR3 nucleotides are TGTGCCAGCAGCCTTAGGAGTGAGCAGTTCTTC.

This chain links TRBV15 with TRBJ1-5, with D uncertain. The CDR3 loop spans 15 amino acids. Trimming stripped 0 bases from V and 6 bases from J, with 12 bases between. Germline V gene data show CDR1 as LNHNV and CDR2 as YYDKDF (reference sequence). As DNA, the CDR3 is TGTGCCACCAGCAGAGATCAAGGGTTGATTCAGCCCCAGCATTTT. It encodes CATSRDQGLIQPQHF.

This rearrangement joins TRBV19 to TRBJ1-1, with D unresolved. V lost 7 bases, J lost 0 bases, and 6 bases lay in between. CDR3 size: 12 residues. Per germline, CDR1 LNHDA and CDR2 SQIVND (reference sequence). CDR3 loop: CASKGMNTEAFF. The DNA of the CDR3 is TGTGCCAGTAAAGGAATGAACACTGAAGCTTTCTTT.

The sample holds many counts of this clonotype. The rearrangement links TRBV2 to TRBJ2-7; TRBD1 is a possible D gene (5 bases). Per germline, CDR1 SNHLY and CDR2 FYNNEI. The CDR3 is 16 amino acids. V was shortened by 6 bases and J by 1 base, with 19 bases between the two germline ends. CDR3 protein: CASRSAGLVRSYEQYF. CDR3 nucleotides: TGTGCCAGCAGATCGGCAGGGCTGGTAAGGTCCTACGAGCAGTACTTC. Full variable domain (outside the CDR3, taken from reference TRBV2 and TRBJ2-7): EPEVTQTPSHQVTQMGQEVILRCVPISNHLYFYWYRQILGQKVEFLVSFYNNEISEKSEIFDDQFSVERPDGSNFTLKIRSTKLEDSAMYFCASRSAGLVRSYEQYFGPGTRLTVT.

This clonotype was detected many times. This rearrangement joins TRBV28 to TRBJ2-1; TRBD2 agrees at 9 bases. Germline-derived CDR1 and CDR2 are MDHEN and SYDVKM. This CDR3 has 15 residues. The V and J ends lost 7 bases and 6 bases, in that order; junction bases with no gene match: 10. CDR3 DNA: TGTGCCAGCACCTCTAAGGGACTAGCATCCAATGAGCAGTTCTTC. Encoded protein: CASTSKGLASNEQFF. The full variable domain, rest sourced from reference TRBV28 and TRBJ2-1, is DVKVTQSSRYLVKRTGEKVFLECVQDMDHENMFWYRQDPGLGLRLIYFSYDVKMKEKGDIPEGYSVSREKKERFSLILESASTNQTSMYLCASTSKGLASNEQFFGPGTRLTVL.

This clonotype was found many times. The CDR3 DNA sequence: TGTGCCAGCAGTTTTCGGGGCAGGACGGAGGGAAAACTGTTTTTT. As protein: CASSFRGRTEGKLFF. This chain uses TRBV28 with TRBJ1-4; D is possibly TRBD1 (5 bases). The germline V and J ends were trimmed by 3 bases and 10 bases, with 18 bases remaining between them. CDR3 length: 15 amino acids. Germline values: CDR1 MDHEN, CDR2 SYDVKM.

The chain is built from TRBV9 and TRBJ1-2; TRBD1 matches 7 bases. Germline loops: CDR1 SGDLS, CDR2 YYNGEE. The ends lost 3 bases at V and 6 bases at J; junction bases unmatched: 8. CDR3 length: 14 residues. CDR3: CASSATGALDGYTF. CDR3 nucleotides: TGTGCCAGCAGCGCTACAGGGGCTTTGGATGGCTACACCTTC.

This clonotype came up many times. The gene calls are TRBV28 and TRBJ1-4, with 10 positions matching TRBD1. CDR1 is MDHEN, CDR2 SYDVKM, per germline. The CDR3 runs 16 residues. Trimming took 6 bases from V and 6 from J; bases not matched to a gene: 10. In nucleotides, the CDR3 is TGTGCCAGCAGGACAGGGGGCGCTTTAAAGGATGAAAAACTGTTTTTT. It translates to CASRTGGALKDEKLFF.

This clonotype was seen many times. V is TRBV13 and J is TRBJ2-5, with 11 bases aligning to TRBD1. Per the germline V gene, CDR1 is PRHDT and CDR2 is FYEKMQ (reference sequence). The CDR3 has 15 amino acids. Germline trimming cut 5 bases from V and 4 bases from J; bases unmatched to any gene: 6. The DNA of the CDR3 is TGTGCCAGCAGCATCGGACAGGGGGCCGGAGAGACCCAGTACTTC. Translating it yields CASSIGQGAGETQYF.

This clonotype was counted ten times or more. This sequence joins TRBV2 and TRBJ1-1; D remains unclear. V lost 1 base and J lost 3, with 6 bases in between. This CDR3 contains 13 residues. In germline, CDR1 is SNHLY, CDR2 FYNNEI. The CDR3 region has the DNA TGTGCCAGCAGTGAAGGGGGATACACTGAAGCTTTCTTT. It codes for CASSEGGYTEAFF.

This clonotype showed up many times. V is TRBV19 and J is TRBJ2-7, with 8 bases aligning to TRBD2. Germline-derived CDR1 and CDR2 are LNHDA and SQIVND (reference sequence). Unmatched junction bases numbered 12, after V lost 6 bases and J lost 2 bases. The CDR3 length is 16 residues. Written as DNA, the CDR3 is TGTGCCAGTAGCAGTCAGAGGACTAGCCGCACCTACGAGCAGTACTTC. The encoded protein is CASSSQRTSRTYEQYF. Complete variable domain (other parts from reference TRBV19 and TRBJ2-7): DGGITQSPKYLFRKEGQNVTLSCEQNLNHDAMYWYRQDPGQGLRLIYYSQIVNDFQKGDIAEGYSVSREKKESFPLTVTSAQKNPTAFYLCASSSQRTSRTYEQYFGPGTRLTVT.

The chain is built from TRBV19 and TRBJ1-1, with D maybe TRBD1 (5 bases). This CDR3 spans 14 amino acids. Deletions cut 7 bases from V and 1 base from J, with 13 bases between. Germline CDR1 and CDR2: LNHDA and SQIVND (reference sequence). The CDR3 here is CASKGPTKNTEAFF. The CDR3 DNA sequence: TGTGCCAGTAAGGGACCAACAAAGAACACTGAAGCTTTCTTT.

J is TRBJ1-1 and V is TRBV7-2, with 8 nucleotides matching TRBD1. The J segment lost 7 bases and the V segment lost 6 bases, leaving 7 bases of the junction unmatched. This CDR3 has 13 residues. CDR1 is SGHTA and CDR2 is FQGNSA in the germline V gene. In DNA, the CDR3 is TGTGCCAGCAGAGCAGGGGGCTCGGTTGAAGCTTTCTTT. Encoded protein: CASRAGGSVEAFF.

In its sample, this clonotype was seen many times. The chain employs TRBV18 and TRBJ2-7; no clear D gene. Trimming pared 2 bases from V and 2 bases from J, leaving 10 bases between. The CDR3 consists of 14 residues. Germline V lookup: CDR1 KGHSH, CDR2 LQKENI. CDR3 nucleotide sequence: TGTGCCAGCTCACCAGAAAAGGAAACCTACGAGCAGTACTTC. Translated, it gives CASSPEKETYEQYF.

This clonotype turned up a few times. V and J are TRBV28 and TRBJ2-5; unclear D gene. CDR3 length: 14 amino acids. The V end was cut by 3 bases, the J end by 5 bases, with 13 bases between. Germline loops: CDR1 MDHEN, CDR2 SYDVKM. CDR3 sequence reads: CASSFNLGGETQYF. DNA of the CDR3: TGTGCCAGCAGTTTCAATTTGGGTGGGGAGACCCAGTACTTC. Using reference TRBV28 and TRBJ2-5 for the parts outside the CDR3, the full variable domain is DVKVTQSSRYLVKRTGEKVFLECVQDMDHENMFWYRQDPGLGLRLIYFSYDVKMKEKGDIPEGYSVSREKKERFSLILESASTNQTSMYLCASSFNLGGETQYFGPGTRLLVL.

This clonotype was detected many times. The chain uses TRBV12-3 or TRBV12-4 and TRBJ1-2, with 7 bases lining up with TRBD1. V lost 5 bases, J lost 2 bases, and 11 bases stayed unmatched. The CDR3 totals 16 residues. CDR3 residues: CASSPTTGTANYGYTF. For the CDR3, the DNA is TGTGCCAGCAGTCCTACAACCGGGACAGCAAACTATGGCTACACCTTC.

As to this clonotype: A much bigger clone sits one base away, suggesting this may be a read error. The chain carries TRBV20-1 and TRBJ2-7; 10 nucleotides align to TRBD2. This CDR3 region has 16 residues. The J segment lost 2 bases and the V segment lost 2 bases, leaving 9 bases of the junction unmatched. CDR1 and CDR2 (germline): DFQATT, SNEGSKA (reference sequence). CDR3 residues: CSARNYGLAAPYEQYF. DNA of the CDR3: TGCAGTGCTAGAAATTACGGACTAGCGGCTCCCTACGAGCAGTACTTC.

This clonotype occurred many times. The CDR3 bases are TGCGCCAGCAGCTTGCGGGTTCAGACAGGGGGACAGCCCCAGCATTTT. Its protein is CASSLRVQTGGQPQHF. V is TRBV5-1 and J is TRBJ1-5, with TRBD1 identical over 9 bases. Germline V lookup: CDR1 SGHRS, CDR2 YFSETQ. The ends lost 1 base at V and 7 bases at J; junction bases unmatched: 9. This CDR3 is 16 amino acids long.

This clonotype was recorded at least ten times. The rearrangement joins TRBV7-2 to TRBJ1-6; maybe TRBD1 (6 bases). V lost 6 bases, J lost 0 bases, and 15 bases lay in between. The CDR3 runs to 17 residues. Germline assignment: CDR1 SGHTA and CDR2 FQGNSA. This chain's CDR3 is CASRSEQGSSYNSPLHF. DNA for the CDR3: TGTGCCAGCAGGAGCGAACAGGGAAGCTCCTATAATTCACCCCTCCACTTT.

The genes are TRBV5-5 and TRBJ1-3; TRBD1 aligns across 7 bases. The V and J ends lost 6 bases and 1 base, in that order; junction bases with no gene match: 7. The V gene's germline CDR1 is SGHKS and CDR2 YYEKEE (reference sequence). The CDR3 has 15 amino acids. CDR3 sequence reads: CASTLTGASGNTIYF. The CDR3 DNA sequence: TGTGCCAGCACCTTAACAGGGGCTTCTGGAAACACCATATATTTT.

The genes are TRBV9 and TRBJ2-3, with no clear D. V gave up 0 bases and J gave up 5 bases, with 4 bases separating them. This CDR3 comprises 12 residues. The germline V gene has CDR1 SGDLS and CDR2 YYNGEE. CDR3 bases: TGTGCCAGCAGCGTAGAGGTAGATACGCAGTATTTT. Translation gives CASSVEVDTQYF. Looking up the rest from reference TRBV9 and TRBJ2-3 gives the full variable domain: DSGVTQTPKHLITATGQRVTLRCSPRSGDLSVYWYQQSLDQGLQFLIQYYNGEERAKGNILERFSAQQFPDLHSELNLSSLELGDSALYFCASSVEVDTQYFGPGTRLTVL.

The J gene is TRBJ1-6, the V gene TRBV5-4; D might be TRBD1 (5 bases). Trimming stripped 1 base from V and 10 bases from J, with 9 bases between. Germline V gene data show CDR1 as SGHNT and CDR2 as YYREEE (reference sequence). There are 13 residues in the CDR3. The chain's CDR3 is CASSLPGTSPLHF. In DNA, the CDR3 is TGTGCCAGCAGCTTGCCCGGGACGTCACCCCTCCACTTT. Filled out from reference TRBV5-4 and TRBJ1-6, the complete variable domain reads ETGVTQSPTHLIKTRGQQVTLRCSSQSGHNTVSWYQQALGQGPQFIFQYYREEENGRGNFPPRFSGLQFPNYSSELNVNALELDDSALYLCASSLPGTSPLHFGNGTRLTVT.

This clonotype has a count of ten or more. The chain carries TRBV12-3 or TRBV12-4 and TRBJ2-7; D is perhaps TRBD1 (6 bases). The CDR3 has 13 amino acids. V was shortened by 4 bases and J by 6 bases, with 13 bases between the two germline ends. The DNA of the CDR3 is TGTGCCAGCAGTTCCTACAGGGCGGGCGAGCAGTACTTC. Encoded protein: CASSSYRAGEQYF.

This clonotype was detected ten times or more. J is TRBJ2-3 and V is TRBV28; 11 positions agree with TRBD2. The CDR3 length is 14 residues. V gave up 5 bases and J gave up 6 bases; unmatched junction bases: 4. The germline CDR1 and CDR2 sequences are MDHEN and SYDVKM. The CDR3 DNA follows: TGTGCCAGCAGTCTTAGCGGGAGGGTTGATACGCAGTATTTT. Protein: CASSLSGRVDTQYF.

Points on this clonotype: This may be a read error, as it is one base from a much larger clone. The chain recombines TRBV6-9 with TRBJ1-5; D gene ambiguous. Germline lookup yields CDR1 MNHGY and CDR2 SVAAGI. Trimming stripped 4 bases from V and 6 bases from J, with 19 bases between. This CDR3 spans 16 amino acids. CDR3 in DNA: TGTGCCAGCAGTTTCTCTATTCTGGGCGGGCGTCAGCCCCAGCATTTT. As protein: CASSFSILGGRQPQHF.

This clonotype showed up just a few times. CDR3 sequence reads: CASTRPGTAYEQYF. In nucleotides, the CDR3 is TGTGCCAGCACCCGACCCGGGACAGCATACGAGCAGTACTTC. The rearrangement uses TRBV12-3 or TRBV12-4 and TRBJ2-7, with 7 bases lining up with TRBD1. V dropped 7 bases and J dropped 4; count of bases not matched to a gene: 10. CDR3 size: 14 residues.

Many counts were recorded for this clonotype. The chain uses TRBV18 and TRBJ2-1; 7 bases fit TRBD2. The CDR3 contains 18 residues. Germline CDR1 reads KGHSH; CDR2 reads LQKENI. Trimming took 2 bases from V and 0 from J; bases not matched to a gene: 10. CDR3 amino acids: CASSPTSLRDYSYNEQFF. CDR3 coding DNA: TGTGCCAGCTCACCAACGTCGTTGCGGGACTACTCCTACAATGAGCAGTTCTTC.